This entry is about one T cell receptor beta chain. V lost 4 bases to trimming and J lost 15 bases; unmatched junction nucleotides: 10. The length of the CDR3 is 14 residues. The germline V gene has CDR1 LNHDA and CDR2 SQIVND (reference sequence). The sample belongs to a study of cytomegalovirus exposure and HLA in healthy donors. The PCR used 60 Vbeta and 13 Jbeta primers. The method was immunoSEQ multiplex PCR; TCRdb's version includes in-frame clones alone and lacks a portion of them. The table lists 160,000 or so clones, roughly 84% of them singletons, with under 1.1% in the top ten. The sequence was obtained from a man aged 25 to 45 in good health and CMV-seronegative. The chain combines TRBV19 with TRBJ1-4; 11 nucleotides line up with TRBD1. Sequencing was done on a sample of PBMCs. The CDR3 bases are TGTGCCAGTAGTACCCCCGGGACAGGGGGGTCGGTGTTTTTT. Translation: CASSTPGTGGSVFF.